The next 27 T cell receptor beta chains were all read from a single sample in a study of beta chain features in type 1 diabetes. Expressed TCRB transcripts got sequenced, as all isolated RNA was reverse transcribed. TCRdb's copy holds only in-frame clones and misses some; the assay was immunoSEQ multiplex PCR. The sample carries around 500,000 clones, more than 9.5% recorded once. What was sequenced was naive CD4+ T cells from blood. The receptors stem from a woman between 18 and 29 years old in good health.

In this sample, this clone turned up a few times. V gene TRBV15 combines with J gene TRBJ1-5; no firm D call. Trimming took off 6 bases at V and 4 bases at J, with 10 bases between the two ends. The length of the CDR3 is 13 residues. CDR1 LNHNV and CDR2 YYDKDF come from the germline V gene (reference sequence). CDR3 sequence reads: CATSARDNQPQHF. The CDR3, as DNA: TGTGCCACCAGTGCAAGGGATAATCAGCCCCAGCATTTT.

This clone has just a few counts. The V call is TRBV4-2, the J call TRBJ2-5; 9 bases agree with TRBD1. From germline, CDR1 is LGHNA and CDR2 YNFKEQ. With 2 bases clipped from V and 4 bases from J, the junction kept 11 bases outside the gene matches. The CDR3 runs to 17 residues. This CDR3 is CASSQSPGQGGRETQYF. The CDR3 region has the DNA TGTGCCAGCAGCCAAAGCCCGGGACAGGGTGGCCGAGAGACCCAGTACTTC.

This clone appeared a few times. The chain carries TRBV19 and TRBJ2-1, with 14 nucleotides matching TRBD2. This CDR3 comprises 19 residues. Germline V gene data show CDR1 as LNHDA and CDR2 as SQIVND (reference sequence). J was trimmed by 7 bases and V by 2 bases; bases with no gene match: 13. DNA of the CDR3: TGTGCCAGTAGTATACGCAGACTAGCGGGAGGGCCGCGTCGAAATGAGCAGTTCTTC. Protein sequence: CASSIRRLAGGPRRNEQFF.

This clone was seen a handful of times. V and J are TRBV7-2 and TRBJ2-1, with TRBD2 as a possible D gene (6 bases). Germline CDR1 reads SGHTA; CDR2 reads FQGNSA. The CDR3 covers 14 residues. Trimming left V 2 bases short and J 8 bases short, with 13 bases between. CDR3 nucleotides: TGTGCCAGCAGCTTAATGCGGGGTAAGGATGAGCAGTTCTTC. Translation gives CASSLMRGKDEQFF.

The chain recombines TRBV7-9 with TRBJ2-3; 9 bases align to TRBD1. This CDR3 contains 17 residues. With V trimmed by 6 bases and J by 4 bases, 14 bases remained unmatched. Per germline, CDR1 SEHNR and CDR2 FQNEAQ (reference sequence). The CDR3 DNA is TGTGCCAGCAGGAAAGAACAGGGGGCGAGTCCCCCAGATACGCAGTATTTT. Its protein product is CASRKEQGASPPDTQYF.

The chain recombines TRBV28 with TRBJ2-2; tentatively, D is TRBD1 or TRBD2 (5 bases each). V lost 4 bases and J lost 7, with 10 bases in between. From germline, CDR1 is MDHEN and CDR2 SYDVKM. The CDR3 extends over 13 amino acids. The CDR3: CASSSGTVGELFF. Here the CDR3 DNA reads TGTGCCAGCAGTTCAGGGACGGTCGGGGAGCTGTTTTTT.

The rearrangement links TRBV7-9 to TRBJ1-5; maybe TRBD1 (5 bases). The germline V gene encodes CDR1 SEHNR and CDR2 FQNEAQ (reference sequence). The CDR3 runs to 15 residues. V was cut by 5 bases and J by 9 bases, with 20 bases left in between. CDR3 loop: CASSNRGTGGGPQHF. CDR3 bases: TGTGCCAGCAGCAACCGCGGGACCGGAGGAGGGCCCCAGCATTTT.

The chain has TRBV30 and TRBJ1-2; D possibly corresponds to TRBD1 (5 bases). V was pared by 1 base and J by 3 bases, with 15 bases between. CDR1 and CDR2 (germline): GTSNPN, SVGIG (reference sequence). The CDR3 is 15 residues long. The CDR3 sequence is CAWSGTGPIHYGYTF. CDR3 nucleotide sequence: TGTGCCTGGAGTGGCACAGGACCTATCCACTATGGCTACACCTTC.

The sample holds a few counts of this clone. This chain joins TRBV5-1 and TRBJ2-7; maybe TRBD1 (6 bases). Looked up from germline, CDR1 is SGHRS and CDR2 is YFSETQ. The CDR3 runs 13 residues. CDR3 sequence: CAHGGPKENEQYF. In DNA form, the CDR3 reads TGCGCTCATGGGGGCCCTAAGGAGAACGAGCAGTACTTC.

The chain combines TRBV7-2 with TRBJ1-2; TRBD1 is a possible D gene (5 bases). V lost 5 bases, J lost 4 bases, and 11 bases lay in between. CDR1 and CDR2 from the germline V gene are SGHTA and FQGNSA. The length of the CDR3 is 13 residues. The CDR3 region has the DNA TGTGCCAGCAGCGAAAGGGGTGGCTATGGCTACACCTTC. It encodes CASSERGGYGYTF. Based on the CDR3 plus reference TRBV7-2 and TRBJ1-2, the full variable domain is GAGVSQSPSNKVTEKGKDVELRCDPISGHTALYWYRQSLGQGLEFLIYFQGNSAPDKSGLPSDRFSAERTGGSVSTLTIQRTQQEDSAVYLCASSERGGYGYTFGSGTRLTVV.

This clone was seen more than once but under ten times. The V gene is TRBV27, the J gene TRBJ1-6; D remains unclear. V lost 3 bases and J 8 bases, leaving 5 bases between the germline ends. The V gene's germline CDR1 is MNHEY and CDR2 SMNVEV (reference sequence). This CDR3 is built from 12 residues. CDR3 amino acids: CASSFRDSPLHF. In DNA form, the CDR3 reads TGTGCCAGCAGTTTCCGGGATTCACCCCTCCACTTT.

This clone appeared a few times. A read error is possible here, since a much larger clone lies one base away. The genes are TRBV11-1 and TRBJ2-3; D is unclear. Between the trimmed V and J ends, which lost 3 bases and 3 bases, there was a span of 1 base. The CDR3 is made up of 11 amino acids. Germline loops: CDR1 SGHAT, CDR2 FQDESV (reference sequence). In DNA form, the CDR3 reads TGTGCCAGCAGCTTGACAGATACGCAGTATTTT. Translation: CASSLTDTQYF.

This clone was seen a handful of times. The chain couples TRBV7-9 to TRBJ1-1; a possible D gene is TRBD1 (6 bases). The germline V gene has CDR1 SEHNR and CDR2 FQNEAQ (reference sequence). This CDR3 is 15 amino acids long. The V end was cut by 5 bases, the J end by 1 base, with 14 bases between. CDR3 sequence (DNA): TGTGCCAGCAGCCCACCGGGACATCGGAACACTGAAGCTTTCTTT. Protein: CASSPPGHRNTEAFF.

This clone was detected a few times. The chain couples TRBV2 to TRBJ2-2; D is unresolved. Looked up from germline, CDR1 is SNHLY and CDR2 is FYNNEI. V lost 10 bases to trimming and J lost 0 bases, with 12 bases between them. The CDR3 runs 14 residues. CDR3: CATRGQSNTGELFF. CDR3 DNA: TGTGCCACCCGAGGCCAGTCGAACACCGGGGAGCTGTTTTTT.

This clone was seen more than once but under ten times. The chain combines TRBV6-6 with TRBJ1-2; 9 positions agree with TRBD1. CDR3 size: 13 residues. The V gene end was trimmed by 5 bases and the J gene end by 5 bases; junction bases not matched to a gene: 3. Germline-derived CDR1 and CDR2 are MNHNY and SVGAGI (reference sequence). The CDR3 spells CASSADRGYGYTF. The DNA for the CDR3 is TGTGCCAGCAGTGCGGACAGGGGATATGGCTACACCTTC.

V gene TRBV4-3 combines with J gene TRBJ2-3, with TRBD2 as a possible D gene (6 bases). The germline V gene encodes CDR1 LGHNA and CDR2 YSLEER. Between the trimmed V and J ends, which lost 5 bases and 3 bases, there was a span of 9 bases. CDR3 size: 13 residues. This CDR3 reads CASSFGSTDTQYF. The CDR3 coding sequence is TGCGCCAGCAGCTTCGGGAGTACAGATACGCAGTATTTT.

The rearrangement links TRBV30 to TRBJ2-7, with 13 bases matching TRBD2. V shed 3 bases, J shed 4 bases, and the junction held 6 bases outside the gene matches. Germline lookup yields CDR1 GTSNPN and CDR2 SVGIG (reference sequence). This CDR3 has 15 amino acids. CDR3 region: CAWRRTSGSSYEQYF. CDR3 DNA: TGTGCCTGGAGAAGGACTAGCGGGAGTAGTTACGAGCAGTACTTC.

The chain has TRBV18 and TRBJ2-3; D not certain. Germline CDR1 is KGHSH and CDR2 is LQKENI. V was clipped by 5 bases and J by 0 bases, with 12 bases between them. This CDR3 has 15 residues. The CDR3 reads CASSTQADSTDTQYF. The CDR3 DNA follows: TGTGCCAGCTCAACCCAGGCGGATAGCACAGATACGCAGTATTTT.

This clone was counted between two and nine times. At one end the junction does not follow the germline gene, possibly because of a read error. The chain carries TRBV7-7 and TRBJ2-7; D is ambiguous. The germline V gene has CDR1 SSHAT and CDR2 FNYEAQ (reference sequence). The length of the CDR3 is 14 residues. CDR3: CASSSSPISYEQYF. Written as DNA, the CDR3 is TGTGCTAGCAGCTCCAGCCCGATCTCCTACGAGCAGTACTTC.

The chain joins TRBV7-3 to TRBJ2-1; 9 bases are a match to TRBD1. Germline CDR1 and CDR2: SGHTA and FQGTGA. This CDR3 spans 15 amino acids. V trimming: 2 bases; J trimming: 6 bases; junction bases outside the gene matches: 5. The CDR3 loop reads CASSLGDRDLNEQFF. The DNA for the CDR3 is TGTGCCAGCAGCTTAGGGGACAGGGACCTCAATGAGCAGTTCTTC.

The chain employs TRBV29-1 and TRBJ2-3, with 7 bases identical to TRBD1. V shed 8 bases and J 1 base; nucleotides not matched to a gene: 9. The CDR3 sequence is 14 residues long. Germline V gene sequence: CDR1 SQVTM, CDR2 ANQGSEA. The CDR3 loop is CSTSQGLGTDTQYF. Written as DNA, the CDR3 is TGCAGCACCTCACAGGGGTTGGGCACAGATACGCAGTATTTT.

The CDR3 coding sequence is TGCGCCAGCAGCCAACTGCCGGGTTCCTACAATGAGCAGTTCTTC. Amino acids: CASSQLPGSYNEQFF. The chain carries TRBV4-1 and TRBJ2-1; D gene ambiguous. Trimming stripped 2 bases from V and 1 base from J, with 9 bases between. The CDR3 length is 15 residues. CDR1 and CDR2 from the germline V gene are MGHRA and YSYEKL.

This clone was observed a few times. This chain connects TRBV25-1 to TRBJ1-3; 8 bases line up with TRBD1. The CDR3 is made up of 15 amino acids. V trimming: 3 bases; J trimming: 1 base; junction bases outside the gene matches: 2. CDR1 and CDR2 (germline): MGHDK, SYGVNS. The CDR3 nucleotides are TGTGCCAGCAGTGATAGGACAGGGTCTGGAAACACCATATATTTT. As protein: CASSDRTGSGNTIYF.

The chain links TRBV29-1 to TRBJ1-1; tentatively, D is TRBD1 (5 bases). Germline-derived CDR1 and CDR2 are SQVTM and ANQGSEA. CDR3 length: 15 residues. V shed 1 base and J shed 0 bases, with 12 bases lying between them. The CDR3 sequence is CSVEGFEDMNTEAFF. For the CDR3, the DNA is TGCAGCGTTGAAGGATTCGAGGACATGAACACTGAAGCTTTCTTT.

In this sample, this clone turned up a few times. The chain carries TRBV10-3 and TRBJ2-1; 9 bases fit TRBD2. With 6 bases clipped from V and 7 bases from J, the junction kept 10 bases outside the gene matches. Germline V lookup: CDR1 ENHRY, CDR2 SYGVKD. The CDR3 is 15 residues long. CDR3 amino acids: CAISAGLAVSNEQFF. Here the CDR3 DNA reads TGTGCCATCAGCGCGGGACTAGCAGTAAGTAATGAGCAGTTCTTC.

This clone was counted between two and nine times. The genes are TRBV15 and TRBJ2-3, with TRBD2 matching over 11 bases. CDR3 size: 15 residues. V gave up 4 bases and J gave up 5 bases; unmatched junction bases: 5. Germline V lookup: CDR1 LNHNV, CDR2 YYDKDF (reference sequence). For the CDR3, the DNA is TGTGCCACCAGCACCCGGGGGACTAGCGGAGATACGCAGTATTTT. Translation gives CATSTRGTSGDTQYF.

This clone came up a few times. The chain couples TRBV25-1 to TRBJ1-6, with 7 bases matching TRBD1. After removal of 7 bases from V and 4 bases from J, the junction contained 7 bases not matched to a gene. Germline V gene data show CDR1 as MGHDK and CDR2 as SYGVNS. The CDR3 sequence is 15 residues long. CDR3 loop: CASTPPGQYNSPLHF. In DNA form, the CDR3 reads TGTGCCAGCACTCCTCCGGGACAGTATAATTCACCCCTCCACTTT.